This T cell receptor beta chain was recorded in a study of blood T cell repertoires in COVID-19. There are 13 residues in the CDR3. Trimming left V 4 bases short and J 2 bases short, with 11 bases between. The V gene's germline CDR1 is GTSNPN and CDR2 SVGIG (reference sequence). Repertoires were generated with immunoSEQ multiplex PCR, while TCRdb's copy carries only in-frame clones and drops some. The repertoire includes some 490,000 clones, over 75% of them detected once, and 3% to 4% sits in the top ten. The chain is built from TRBV30 and TRBJ1-2; a weak D match, TRBD1 (5 bases). Material for sequencing was peripheral blood. The receptor comes from a human donor in a cohort sampled during active COVID-19. CDR3 nucleotides: TGTGCCTGGACGGGGGGAGGGAACTATGGCTACACCTTC. Translated, it gives CAWTGGGNYGYTF.